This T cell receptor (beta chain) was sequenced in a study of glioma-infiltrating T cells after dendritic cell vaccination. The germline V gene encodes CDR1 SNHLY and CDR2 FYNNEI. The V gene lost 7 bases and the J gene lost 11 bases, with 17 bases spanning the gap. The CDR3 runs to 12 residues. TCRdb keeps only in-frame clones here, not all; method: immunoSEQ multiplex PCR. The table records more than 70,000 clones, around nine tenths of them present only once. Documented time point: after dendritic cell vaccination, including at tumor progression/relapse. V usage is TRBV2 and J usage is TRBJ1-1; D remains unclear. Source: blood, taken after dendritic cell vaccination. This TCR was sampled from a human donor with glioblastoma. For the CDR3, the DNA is TGTGCCAGCACTACCCGATCAGGCGCGGCTTTCTTT. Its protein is CASTTRSGAAFF.